The 32 T cell receptor beta chains below all came from one sample that was sequenced in a study of T cell responses to AZD1222 COVID-19 vaccine (dated by TCRdb to the early 2020s). Per the publication, the time point label means: baseline before first vaccination. Library method: the immunoSEQ multiplex PCR assay. TCRdb retrieved this table from immuneACCESS and kept in-frame rearrangements only. Not all clones are present; in checked studies, unresolved V genes account for under half, and no reason is known for the remainder. In this sample the table shows about 28,000 clones, just under 80% of which occur a single time. The ten top clones hold under 6.5% of the sample. This material consisted of peripheral blood, taken on day 0 of AZD1222 vaccination. The receptor set was obtained from an adult in good health.

The chain employs TRBV29-1 and TRBJ2-1; no firm D call. This CDR3 is 12 amino acids long. Germline V gene sequence: CDR1 SQVTM, CDR2 ANQGSEA. V was trimmed by 4 bases and J by 7 bases, leaving 11 bases between them. The CDR3 is CSVGQFMNEQFF. The CDR3 DNA follows: TGCAGCGTTGGTCAGTTCATGAATGAGCAGTTCTTC.

This clone was counted a few times. V gene TRBV5-1 combines with J gene TRBJ2-7, with D unresolved. The germline CDR1 and CDR2 sequences are SGHRS and YFSETQ. Trimming took 4 bases from V and 6 from J, leaving 11 bases between them. The CDR3 has 12 residues. The CDR3 protein is CASSPQLGEQYF. In DNA, the CDR3 is TGCGCCAGCAGCCCCCAATTAGGCGAGCAGTACTTC. The full variable domain, with the rest looked up from reference TRBV5-1 and TRBJ2-7, is KAGVTQTPRYLIKTRGQQVTLSCSPISGHRSVSWYQQTPGQGLQFLFEYFSETQRNKGNFPGRFSGRQFSNSRSEMNVSTLELGDSALYLCASSPQLGEQYFGPGTRLTVT.

This chain joins TRBV5-1 and TRBJ2-2, with TRBD1 identical over 8 bases. CDR1 and CDR2 from the germline V gene are SGHRS and YFSETQ. The CDR3 has 16 amino acids. V gave up 3 bases and J gave up 3 bases; unmatched junction bases: 7. The CDR3 protein is CASSWGTGLDTGELFF. The CDR3 nucleotides are TGCGCCAGCAGCTGGGGGACAGGTTTAGACACCGGGGAGCTGTTTTTT.

CDR3 sequence (DNA): TGTGCCACCGGGGACGGAGACACAGATACGCAGTATTTT. As protein: CATGDGDTDTQYF. The chain is built from TRBV10-3 and TRBJ2-3; D may match TRBD1 or TRBD2 (5 bases each). V was cut by 10 bases and J by 2 bases, with 13 bases left in between. This CDR3 is 13 amino acids long. Germline CDR1 reads ENHRY; CDR2 reads SYGVKD.

This clone showed up just once. The junction departs from germline at one end; a sequencing error may be responsible. This chain connects TRBV6-1 to TRBJ1-3; D remains unclear. This CDR3 has 13 residues. The germline CDR1 and CDR2 sequences are MNHNS and SASEGT. The chain's CDR3 is CASRDYSGNTIYF. As DNA, the CDR3 is TGTGCCAGCCGTGATTACTCTGGAAACACCATATATTTT.

This chain uses TRBV7-9 with TRBJ1-2; no reliable D call. The CDR3 has 16 amino acids. CDR1 is SEHNR and CDR2 is FQNEAQ in the germline V gene (reference sequence). V gave up 5 bases and J gave up 2 bases, with 18 bases separating them. The CDR3 coding sequence is TGTGCCAGCAGCCCCCCCCGAATGACATTCAACTATGGCTACACCTTC. This codes for CASSPPRMTFNYGYTF.

This chain uses TRBV28 with TRBJ2-5; TRBD2 matches at 8 bases. After removal of 3 bases from V and 8 bases from J, the junction contained 5 bases not matched to a gene. The CDR3 spans 13 residues. CDR1 and CDR2 from the germline V gene are MDHEN and SYDVKM. CDR3 protein: CASSFRLAITQYF. CDR3 in DNA: TGTGCCAGCAGTTTTAGACTAGCGATCACCCAGTACTTC.

The J gene is TRBJ2-7, the V gene TRBV5-5; D is undetermined. V was cut by 0 bases and J by 0 bases, with 10 bases left in between. The germline V gene encodes CDR1 SGHKS and CDR2 YYEKEE (reference sequence). The length of the CDR3 is 15 residues. The CDR3 DNA sequence: TGTGCCAGCAGCTTGGTAAGGGTGGGCTCCTACGAGCAGTACTTC. It is translated as CASSLVRVGSYEQYF.

V usage is TRBV28 and J usage is TRBJ2-1; D is perhaps TRBD1 (6 bases). The CDR3 spans 12 residues. V was cut by 6 bases and J by 8 bases, with 11 bases left in between. CDR1 and CDR2 (germline): MDHEN, SYDVKM. In nucleotides, the CDR3 is TGTGCCAGCAGGATAACAGGGTATGAGCAGTTCTTC. Protein product: CASRITGYEQFF. The entire variable domain, with the rest obtained from reference TRBV28 and TRBJ2-1, is as follows: DVKVTQSSRYLVKRTGEKVFLECVQDMDHENMFWYRQDPGLGLRLIYFSYDVKMKEKGDIPEGYSVSREKKERFSLILESASTNQTSMYLCASRITGYEQFFGPGTRLTVL.

The chain uses TRBV10-3 and TRBJ1-1; no clear D. V shed 7 bases and J shed 1 base, with 10 bases lying between them. CDR1 and CDR2 (germline): ENHRY, SYGVKD. The CDR3 has 13 residues. CDR3 region: CAIKPGENTEAFF. The DNA for the CDR3 is TGTGCCATCAAACCCGGGGAGAACACTGAAGCTTTCTTT.

This clone appeared a single time. The chain carries TRBV5-1 and TRBJ1-2, with a tentative D call TRBD1 (5 bases). This CDR3 is built from 14 residues. V lost 0 bases and J lost 8, with 14 bases in between. Germline loops: CDR1 SGHRS, CDR2 YFSETQ. The CDR3 DNA is TGCGCCAGCAGCTTGGTCCCGGGGGAAAGAGGCTACACCTTC. Its translation is CASSLVPGERGYTF.

The rearrangement uses TRBV28 and TRBJ1-1; no firm D call. The germline gives CDR1 MDHEN, CDR2 SYDVKM. The CDR3 sequence is 11 residues long. Trimming shortened V by 6 bases and J by 4 bases, and 6 bases separated the two germline ends. The CDR3 loop is CASRGFTEAFF. DNA for the CDR3: TGTGCCAGCAGGGGTTTCACTGAAGCTTTCTTT.

The rearrangement joins TRBV6-5 to TRBJ1-1; D is possibly TRBD1 (6 bases). Germline V gives CDR1 MNHEY, CDR2 SVGAGI. The CDR3 covers 12 residues. The V end lost 4 bases, the J end lost 7 bases, and 10 bases lay between the germline ends. The CDR3 nucleotides read TGTGCCAGCAGTTCGGACAGCGATGAAGCTTTCTTT. This codes for CASSSDSDEAFF.

The chain has TRBV5-1 and TRBJ1-4; TRBD1 agrees at 10 bases. This CDR3 contains 14 residues. Trimming took 4 bases from V and 6 from J; bases not matched to a gene: 3. Germline CDR1 SGHRS, CDR2 YFSETQ. The CDR3 region is CASSVGTGDEKLFF. CDR3 in DNA: TGCGCCAGCAGCGTCGGGACAGGGGATGAAAAACTGTTTTTT.

This clone has a single count. V and J are TRBV3-1 (or the pseudogene TRBV3-2) and TRBJ1-1, with D hard to call. Germline V gene lookup returns CDR1 LGHDT and CDR2 YNNKEL (reference sequence). V dropped 4 bases and J dropped 8 bases, with 14 bases sitting between them. The CDR3 loop spans 13 amino acids. The CDR3 coding sequence is TGTGCCAGCAGCCCGCATCACAGCGGCGAAGCTTTCTTT. Protein: CASSPHHSGEAFF.

The chain uses TRBV5-1 and TRBJ2-1, with 12 bases that match TRBD2. Germline CDR1 is SGHRS and CDR2 is YFSETQ. The CDR3 has 17 residues. V lost 2 bases to trimming and J lost 8 bases; unmatched junction nucleotides: 11. The DNA of the CDR3 is TGCGCCAGCAGCTTACCGGGACTAGCGGGCGGTTTCCATGAGCAGTTCTTC. It yields the protein CASSLPGLAGGFHEQFF. Full variable domain (remainder filled in from reference TRBV5-1 and TRBJ2-1): KAGVTQTPRYLIKTRGQQVTLSCSPISGHRSVSWYQQTPGQGLQFLFEYFSETQRNKGNFPGRFSGRQFSNSRSEMNVSTLELGDSALYLCASSLPGLAGGFHEQFFGPGTRLTVL.

This clone was detected once. The chain employs TRBV6-2 or TRBV6-3 and TRBJ2-1; TRBD1 might be the D (6 bases). The V and J ends lost 6 bases and 12 bases respectively, with 15 bases between them. The CDR3 extends over 12 amino acids. Per the germline V gene, CDR1 is MNHEY and CDR2 is SVGEGT. The CDR3: CASSIQGVRQFF. CDR3 in DNA: TGTGCCAGCAGCATACAGGGAGTTCGGCAGTTCTTC.

The V and J genes are TRBV24-1 and TRBJ1-2; 7 nucleotides line up with TRBD1. Germline CDR1 KGHDR, CDR2 SFDVKD. V shed 4 bases, J shed 8 bases, and the junction held 9 bases outside the gene matches. The CDR3 extends over 14 amino acids. CDR3 DNA sequence: TGTGCCACCAGTGAAAATGACAGGGTTGGGGGCTACACCTTC. It is translated as CATSENDRVGGYTF.

V is TRBV24-1 and J is TRBJ2-3, with TRBD2 matching 11 bases. The CDR3 extends over 17 amino acids. The V and J ends lost 1 base and 3 bases, in that order; junction bases with no gene match: 5. Germline CDR1 is KGHDR and CDR2 is SFDVKD. In DNA, the CDR3 is TGTGCCACCAGTGATTTCGTGCTAGCGGGAGGTACAGATACGCAGTATTTT. Translation gives CATSDFVLAGGTDTQYF.

J is TRBJ1-1 and V is TRBV18; D unresolved. The CDR3 is 16 amino acids. V shed 6 bases and J shed 0 bases, with 17 bases lying between them. The germline V gene encodes CDR1 KGHSH and CDR2 LQKENI. The CDR3 bases are TGTGCCAGCTCGACGGGATTAACTTCGATGAACACTGAAGCTTTCTTT. It is translated as CASSTGLTSMNTEAFF.

The chain couples TRBV7-8 to TRBJ1-2; D is undetermined. Germline CDR1 is SGHVS and CDR2 is FQNEAQ. There are 13 residues in the CDR3. The V and J ends lost 3 bases and 3 bases respectively, with 8 bases between them. The CDR3 DNA sequence: TGTGCCAGCAGCTTTAGTGTCGACTATGGCTACACCTTC. It specifies CASSFSVDYGYTF.

The chain combines TRBV13 with TRBJ1-3, with D perhaps TRBD1 (5 bases). Looked up from germline, CDR1 is PRHDT and CDR2 is FYEKMQ (reference sequence). Deletions cut 7 bases from V and 2 bases from J, with 15 bases between. This CDR3 has 15 amino acids. CDR3 coding DNA: TGTGCCAGCACCCAACGCGGGGCAACTGGAAACACCATATATTTT. It yields the protein CASTQRGATGNTIYF.

The rearrangement joins TRBV27 to TRBJ2-7; a possible D gene is TRBD2 (5 bases). In germline, CDR1 is MNHEY, CDR2 SMNVEV (reference sequence). The CDR3 runs to 14 residues. V gave up 5 bases and J gave up 2 bases, with 13 bases separating them. CDR3 amino acids: CASSPPGVPYEQYF. The CDR3 nucleotides are TGTGCCAGCAGTCCCCCCGGGGTCCCCTACGAGCAGTACTTC.

The chain is built from TRBV19 and TRBJ1-5; D not resolved. CDR3 length equals 15 residues. Germline V gene sequence: CDR1 LNHDA, CDR2 SQIVND (reference sequence). V dropped 3 bases and J dropped 0 bases, with 9 bases sitting between them. This chain's CDR3 is CASSIVSHSNQPQHF. DNA for the CDR3: TGTGCCAGTAGTATCGTTAGCCATAGCAATCAGCCCCAGCATTTT.

This clone was detected a few times. The CDR3 DNA sequence: TGCGCCAGCAGCCAAGCCCCCTCTCAGGTCAGCACAGATACGCAGTATTTT. Amino acids: CASSQAPSQVSTDTQYF. The chain couples TRBV4-3 to TRBJ2-3; D remains ambiguous. Germline CDR1 reads LGHNA; CDR2 reads YSLEER. Trimming removed 1 base at V and 0 bases at J, with 14 bases between. This CDR3 comprises 17 residues.

V is TRBV3-1 (or the pseudogene TRBV3-2) and J is TRBJ2-7; tentative D call: TRBD2 (6 bases). This CDR3 comprises 15 residues. Germline assignment: CDR1 LGHDT and CDR2 YNNKEL (reference sequence). With 0 bases removed from V and 5 bases from J, the gap between germline ends came to 14 bases. CDR3: CASSQEQGRRDEQYF. CDR3 in DNA: TGTGCCAGCAGCCAAGAGCAGGGTAGGAGGGACGAGCAGTACTTC.

The genes are TRBV9 and TRBJ2-5; 9 nucleotides line up with TRBD2. Trimming took 2 bases from V and 3 from J; bases not matched to a gene: 8. Germline CDR1 is SGDLS and CDR2 is YYNGEE. CDR3 length equals 16 residues. CDR3: CASSVLTSGGKETQYF. CDR3 bases: TGTGCCAGCAGCGTCTTGACTAGCGGAGGAAAAGAGACCCAGTACTTC.

The V gene is TRBV6-6, the J gene TRBJ1-2, with a weak D call TRBD1 (6 bases). CDR1 and CDR2 from the germline V gene are MNHNY and SVGAGI (reference sequence). The V and J ends lost 5 bases and 4 bases respectively, with 17 bases between them. The CDR3 spans 15 residues. This CDR3 is CASSTRDTLSYGYTF. The CDR3 DNA is TGTGCCAGCAGTACACGGGACACCCTCAGCTATGGCTACACCTTC.

The gene calls are TRBV6-1 and TRBJ1-1; D uncertain. Germline CDR1 reads MNHNS; CDR2 reads SASEGT. V was pared by 2 bases and J by 0 bases, with 10 bases between. The CDR3 covers 15 residues. CDR3 sequence reads: CASSERAVMNTEAFF. The CDR3 DNA is TGTGCCAGCAGTGAAAGAGCGGTTATGAACACTGAAGCTTTCTTT.

The CDR3: CASSLQGRTDTQYF. In DNA, the CDR3 is TGTGCCAGCAGTCTACAGGGACGCACAGATACGCAGTATTTT. This chain connects TRBV6-5 to TRBJ2-3, with D possibly matching TRBD1 (6 bases). The V end lost 5 bases, the J end lost 1 base, and 10 bases lay between the germline ends. This CDR3 is 14 amino acids long. CDR1 and CDR2 (germline): MNHEY, SVGAGI.

This clone was observed a few times. The rearrangement links TRBV9 to TRBJ2-5, with D uncertain. The CDR3 is 13 residues long. The germline CDR1 and CDR2 sequences are SGDLS and YYNGEE. Trimming shortened V by 3 bases and J by 5 bases, and 11 bases separated the two germline ends. The CDR3 spells CASSARPRETQYF. CDR3 DNA: TGTGCCAGCAGCGCCCGTCCCCGGGAGACCCAGTACTTC.

V and J are TRBV7-2 and TRBJ1-5; D not certain. CDR3 length equals 13 residues. CDR1 and CDR2 from the germline V gene are SGHTA and FQGNSA. Trimming removed 5 bases from V and 3 bases from J, with 8 bases in between. CDR3 nucleotide sequence: TGTGCCAGCAGCGAGAACAACAATCAGCCCCAGCATTTT. Translated, it gives CASSENNNQPQHF.